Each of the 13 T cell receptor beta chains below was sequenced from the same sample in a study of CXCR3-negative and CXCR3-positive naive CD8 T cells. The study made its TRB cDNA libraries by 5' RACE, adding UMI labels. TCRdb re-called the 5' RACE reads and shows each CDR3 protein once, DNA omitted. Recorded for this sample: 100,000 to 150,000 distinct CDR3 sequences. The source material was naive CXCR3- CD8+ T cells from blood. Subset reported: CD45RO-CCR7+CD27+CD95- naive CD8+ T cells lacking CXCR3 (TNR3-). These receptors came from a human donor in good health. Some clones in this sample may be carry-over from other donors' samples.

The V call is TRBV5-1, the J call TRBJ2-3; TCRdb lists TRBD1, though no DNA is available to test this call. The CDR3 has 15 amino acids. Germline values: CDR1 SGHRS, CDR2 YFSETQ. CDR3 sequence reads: CASSGLPRASDTQYF.

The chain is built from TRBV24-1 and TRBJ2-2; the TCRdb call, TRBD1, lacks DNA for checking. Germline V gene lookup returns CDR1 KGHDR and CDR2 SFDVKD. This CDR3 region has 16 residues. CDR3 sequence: CATSDLGTERTGELFF.

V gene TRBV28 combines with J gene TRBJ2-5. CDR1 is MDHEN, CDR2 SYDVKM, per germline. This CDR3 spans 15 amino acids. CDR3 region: CASSLYRRAKETQYF.

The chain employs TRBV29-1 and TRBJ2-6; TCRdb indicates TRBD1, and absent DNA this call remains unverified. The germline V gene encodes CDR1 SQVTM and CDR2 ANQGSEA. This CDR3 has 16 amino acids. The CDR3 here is CSVFGTVDSGANVLTF.

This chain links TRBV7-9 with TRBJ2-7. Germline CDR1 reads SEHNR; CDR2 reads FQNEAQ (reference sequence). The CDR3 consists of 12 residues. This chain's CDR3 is CASSLREDEQYF.

CDR3 sequence reads: CASSYGTSGSVWNEQFF. The chain joins TRBV6-2 or TRBV6-3 to TRBJ2-1; TCRdb indicates TRBD2, and absent DNA this call remains unverified. The CDR3 loop spans 17 amino acids. The germline CDR1 and CDR2 sequences are MNHEY and SVGEGT.

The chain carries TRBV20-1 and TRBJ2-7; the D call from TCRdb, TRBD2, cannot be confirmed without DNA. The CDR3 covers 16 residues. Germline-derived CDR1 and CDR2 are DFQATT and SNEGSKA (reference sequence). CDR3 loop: CSPTGEKGPSSYEQYF.

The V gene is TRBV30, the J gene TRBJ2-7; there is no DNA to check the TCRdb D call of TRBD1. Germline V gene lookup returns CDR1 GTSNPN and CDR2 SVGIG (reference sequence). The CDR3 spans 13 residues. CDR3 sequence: CAWSSRYPYEQYF.

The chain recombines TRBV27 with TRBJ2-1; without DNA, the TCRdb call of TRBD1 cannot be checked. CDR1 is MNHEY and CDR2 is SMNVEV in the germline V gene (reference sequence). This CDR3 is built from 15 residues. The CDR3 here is CASSPFRVLGDEQFF.

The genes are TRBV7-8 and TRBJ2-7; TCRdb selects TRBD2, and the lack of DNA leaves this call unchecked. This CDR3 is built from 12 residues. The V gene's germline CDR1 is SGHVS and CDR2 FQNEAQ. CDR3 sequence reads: CASSFIAGEQYF. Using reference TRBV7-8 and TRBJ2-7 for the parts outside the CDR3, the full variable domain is GAGVSQSPRYKVAKRGQDVALRCDPISGHVSLFWYQQALGQGPEFLTYFQNEAQLDKSGLPSDRFFAERPEGSVSTLKIQRTQQEDSAVYLCASSFIAGEQYFGPGTRLTVT.

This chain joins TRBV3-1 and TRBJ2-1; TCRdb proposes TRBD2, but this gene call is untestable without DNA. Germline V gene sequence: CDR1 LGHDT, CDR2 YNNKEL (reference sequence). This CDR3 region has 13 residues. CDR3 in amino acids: CASSLWDSVEQFF.

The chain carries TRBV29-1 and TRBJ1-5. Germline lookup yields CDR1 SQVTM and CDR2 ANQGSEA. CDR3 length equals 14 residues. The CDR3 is CSALVGQGGLAQHF.

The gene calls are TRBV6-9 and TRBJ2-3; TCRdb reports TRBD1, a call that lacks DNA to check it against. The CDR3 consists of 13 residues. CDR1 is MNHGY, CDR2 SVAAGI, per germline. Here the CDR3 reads CASPLGQLDTQYF.